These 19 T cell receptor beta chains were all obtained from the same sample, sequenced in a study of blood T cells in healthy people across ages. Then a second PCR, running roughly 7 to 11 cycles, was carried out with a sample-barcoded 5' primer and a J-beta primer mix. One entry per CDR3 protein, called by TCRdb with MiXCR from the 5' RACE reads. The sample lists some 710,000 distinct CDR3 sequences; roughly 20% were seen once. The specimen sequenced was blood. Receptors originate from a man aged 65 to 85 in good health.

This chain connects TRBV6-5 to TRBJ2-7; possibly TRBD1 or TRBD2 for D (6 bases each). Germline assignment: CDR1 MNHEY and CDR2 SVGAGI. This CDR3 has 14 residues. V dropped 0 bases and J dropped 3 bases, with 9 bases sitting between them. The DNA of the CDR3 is TGTGCCAGCAGTTACTCCGGAGGGGGCTACGAGCAGTACTTC. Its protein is CASSYSGGGYEQYF.

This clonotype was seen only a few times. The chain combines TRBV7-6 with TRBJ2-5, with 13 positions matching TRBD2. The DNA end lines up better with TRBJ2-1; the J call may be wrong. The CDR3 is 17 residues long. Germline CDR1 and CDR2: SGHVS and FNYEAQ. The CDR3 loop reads CASSSRLAGGLSREQFF. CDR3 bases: TGTGCCAGCAGCTCGCGACTAGCGGGAGGCCTCAGTCGTGAGCAGTTCTTC.

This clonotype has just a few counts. The CDR3: CASSVDPRGSYEQYF. The CDR3 DNA reads as TGTGCCAGCAGCGTCGACCCCCGGGGAAGCTACGAGCAGTACTTC. The chain has TRBV9 and TRBJ2-7; a possible D gene is TRBD2 (5 bases). Trimming pared 2 bases from V and 3 bases from J, leaving 15 bases between. The CDR3 is 15 amino acids. Germline loops: CDR1 SGDLS, CDR2 YYNGEE.

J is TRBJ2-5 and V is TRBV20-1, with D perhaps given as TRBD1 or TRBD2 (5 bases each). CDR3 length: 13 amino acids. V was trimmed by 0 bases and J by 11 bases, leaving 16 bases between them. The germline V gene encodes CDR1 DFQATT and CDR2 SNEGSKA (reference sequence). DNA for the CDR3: TGCAGTGCTAGAGATTTCCAGGGAGTCGCGCAGTACTTC. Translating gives CSARDFQGVAQYF.

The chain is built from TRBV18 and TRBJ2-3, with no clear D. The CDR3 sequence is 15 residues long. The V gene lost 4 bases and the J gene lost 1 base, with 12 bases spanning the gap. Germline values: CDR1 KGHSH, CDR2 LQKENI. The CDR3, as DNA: TGTGCCAGCTCACGACCATACTCGGGCACAGATACGCAGTATTTT. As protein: CASSRPYSGTDTQYF.

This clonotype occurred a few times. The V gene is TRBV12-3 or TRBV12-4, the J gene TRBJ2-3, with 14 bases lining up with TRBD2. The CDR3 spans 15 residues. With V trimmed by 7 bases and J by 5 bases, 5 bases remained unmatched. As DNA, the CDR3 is TGTGCCAGCACCCCCGGACTAGCGGGAGGAGATACGCAGTATTTT. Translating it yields CASTPGLAGGDTQYF.

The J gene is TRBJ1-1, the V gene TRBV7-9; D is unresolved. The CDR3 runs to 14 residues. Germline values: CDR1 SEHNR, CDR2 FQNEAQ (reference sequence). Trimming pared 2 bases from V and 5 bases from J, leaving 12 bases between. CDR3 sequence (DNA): TGTGCCAGCAGCTTATCCTTCAGTGGGACTGAAGCTTTCTTT. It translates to CASSLSFSGTEAFF.

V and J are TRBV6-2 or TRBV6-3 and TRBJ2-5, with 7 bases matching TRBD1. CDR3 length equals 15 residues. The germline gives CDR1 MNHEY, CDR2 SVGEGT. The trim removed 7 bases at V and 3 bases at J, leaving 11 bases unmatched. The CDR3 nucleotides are TGTGCCAGCAACTCCGGGACAGCAAAAAAAGAGACCCAGTACTTC. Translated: CASNSGTAKKETQYF.

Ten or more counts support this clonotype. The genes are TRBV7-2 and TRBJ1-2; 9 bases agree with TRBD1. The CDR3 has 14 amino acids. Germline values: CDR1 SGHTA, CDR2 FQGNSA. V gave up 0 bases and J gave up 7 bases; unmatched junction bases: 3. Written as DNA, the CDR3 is TGTGCCAGCAGCTTAGCGGGACAGGGTTCTGGCTACACCTTC. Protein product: CASSLAGQGSGYTF.

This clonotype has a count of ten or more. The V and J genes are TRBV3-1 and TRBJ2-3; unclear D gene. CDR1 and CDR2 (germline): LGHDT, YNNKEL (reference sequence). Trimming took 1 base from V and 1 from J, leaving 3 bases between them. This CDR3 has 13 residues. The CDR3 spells CASSQAGTDTQYF. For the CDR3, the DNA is TGTGCCAGCAGCCAAGCTGGCACAGATACGCAGTATTTT.

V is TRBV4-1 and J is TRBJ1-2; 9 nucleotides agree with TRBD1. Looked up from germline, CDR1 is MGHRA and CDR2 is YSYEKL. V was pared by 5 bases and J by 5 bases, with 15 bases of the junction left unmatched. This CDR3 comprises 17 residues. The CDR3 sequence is CASSARGRDRAAYGYTF. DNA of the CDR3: TGCGCCAGCAGCGCAAGAGGTAGGGACAGGGCTGCTTATGGCTACACCTTC.

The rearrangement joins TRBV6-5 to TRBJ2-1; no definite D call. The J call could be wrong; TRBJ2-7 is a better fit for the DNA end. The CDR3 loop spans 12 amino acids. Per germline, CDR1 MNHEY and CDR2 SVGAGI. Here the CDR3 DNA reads TGTGCCAGCGGTAGAACCTCCTACGAGCAGTACTTC. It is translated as CASGRTSYEQYF.

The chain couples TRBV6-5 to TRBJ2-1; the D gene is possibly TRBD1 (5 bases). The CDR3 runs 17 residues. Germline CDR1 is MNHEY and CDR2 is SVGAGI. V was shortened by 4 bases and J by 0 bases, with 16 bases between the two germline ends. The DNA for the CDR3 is TGTGCCAGCAGTTCCGTTGGGGCGGCTAGCTCCTACAATGAGCAGTTCTTC. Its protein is CASSSVGAASSYNEQFF.

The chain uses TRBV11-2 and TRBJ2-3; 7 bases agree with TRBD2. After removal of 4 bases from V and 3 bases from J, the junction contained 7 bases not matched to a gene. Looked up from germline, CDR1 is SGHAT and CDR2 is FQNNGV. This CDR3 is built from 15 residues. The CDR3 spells CASSSMGGPTDTQYF. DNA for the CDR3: TGTGCCAGCAGCTCTATGGGAGGGCCTACAGATACGCAGTATTTT.

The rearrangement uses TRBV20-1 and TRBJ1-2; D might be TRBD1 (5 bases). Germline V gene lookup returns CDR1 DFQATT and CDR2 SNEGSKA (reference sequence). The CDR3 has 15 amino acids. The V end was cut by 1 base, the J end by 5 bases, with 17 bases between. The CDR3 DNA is TGCAGTGCTAGAGGATACTCCGGGACCGATTATGGCTACACCTTC. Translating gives CSARGYSGTDYGYTF.

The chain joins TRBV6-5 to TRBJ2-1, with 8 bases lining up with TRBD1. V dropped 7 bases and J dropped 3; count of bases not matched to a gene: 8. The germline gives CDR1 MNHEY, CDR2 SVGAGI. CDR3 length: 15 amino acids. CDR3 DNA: TGTGCCAGCAACTCAGACAGGGGCCACTACAATGAGCAGTTCTTC. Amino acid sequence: CASNSDRGHYNEQFF.

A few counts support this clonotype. The CDR3 DNA follows: TGTGCCAGCAGTGGGGGAGATCAGCCCCAGCATTTT. This sequence encodes CASSGGDQPQHF. The gene calls are TRBV6-1 and TRBJ1-5, with D hard to call. This CDR3 spans 12 amino acids. V was pared by 4 bases and J by 5 bases, with 6 bases between. CDR1 is MNHNS and CDR2 is SASEGT in the germline V gene.

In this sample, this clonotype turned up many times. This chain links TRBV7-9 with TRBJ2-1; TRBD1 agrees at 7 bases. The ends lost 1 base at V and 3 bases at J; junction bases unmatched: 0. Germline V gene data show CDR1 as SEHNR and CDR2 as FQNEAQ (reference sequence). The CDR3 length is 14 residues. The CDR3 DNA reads TGTGCCAGCAGCTTAGGACAGGGCTACAATGAGCAGTTCTTC. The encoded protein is CASSLGQGYNEQFF.

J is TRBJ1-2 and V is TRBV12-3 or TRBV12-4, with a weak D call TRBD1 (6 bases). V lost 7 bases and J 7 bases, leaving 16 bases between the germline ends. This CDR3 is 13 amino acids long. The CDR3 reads CASTIGGLVGYTF. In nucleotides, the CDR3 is TGTGCCAGCACCATAGGGGGGTTGGTTGGCTACACCTTC.